What follows describes a single T cell receptor (beta chain). The CDR3 has 16 residues. Germline V gives CDR1 LNHDA, CDR2 SQIVND (reference sequence). J lost 1 base, V lost 0 bases, and 3 bases had no gene match. These data are taken from a study of blood T cell repertoires in COVID-19. About the study: The cDNA or gDNA used as material had been derived from T cells, B-cell-depleted T cells, or PBMCs.

Authors' methods: For nucleated cells, counts were estimated from reference gene primer amplification. The repertoire was sequenced with immunoSEQ multiplex PCR; TCRdb's copy has only in-frame clones and lacks some. The V and J calls and clone size come from that table; D and trimming were worked out from the DNA. The sample carries a few hundred thousand clones, approximately 90% recorded once. Followed over time, Seattle patients had been enrolled while infection was active. The genes are TRBV19 and TRBJ1-1; TRBD1 matches at 9 bases. Sequenced input: peripheral blood. The clonotype was recovered from a woman between 25 and 40 years old with COVID-19, enrolled during active disease. CDR3 nucleotide sequence: TGTGCCAGTAGTATAGAACAGGGGGCAAAGAACACTGAAGCTTTCTTT. It yields the protein CASSIEQGAKNTEAFF.